The 3 T cell receptor beta chains reported below all come from one sample, sequenced in a study of shared clonotypes between healthy human individuals (dated by TCRdb to about 2020). The library was generated by the immunoSEQ multiplex PCR assay. Entries here come from immuneACCESS through TCRdb and include only in-frame sequences with V and J called. Some clones fail to appear in such tables; in the studies checked, an unresolved V gene covers under half of the shortfall, and the cause of the remainder is unknown. Across this sample there are roughly 2.5 million clones, with around 94% seen only once. In total, the top ten clones hold around 0.14% of the sample. Specimen: naive CD4+ T cells sorted from blood. Taken with the paper, the label for cell subset or site translates to: CD45RA+ positively selected. These receptors all come from a man younger than 30 in good health.

The chain uses TRBV5-6 and TRBJ2-7; TRBD2 aligns across 13 bases. The CDR3 runs to 16 residues. The germline gives CDR1 SGHDT, CDR2 YYEEEE. After removal of 0 bases from V and 4 bases from J, the junction contained 4 bases not matched to a gene. CDR3 amino acids: CASSLAVTSGRYEQYF. The CDR3 DNA is TGTGCCAGCAGCTTGGCCGTGACTAGCGGGAGGTACGAGCAGTACTTC. The entire variable domain, with the rest obtained from reference TRBV5-6 and TRBJ2-7, is as follows: DAGVTQSPTHLIKTRGQQVTLRCSPKSGHDTVSWYQQALGQGPQFIFQYYEEEERQRGNFPDRFSGHQFPNYSSELNVNALLLGDSALYLCASSLAVTSGRYEQYFGPGTRLTVT.

This clone was detected only once. The V and J genes are TRBV15 and TRBJ2-4; the D gene is possibly TRBD1 (5 bases). CDR3 length equals 15 residues. CDR1 and CDR2 (germline): LNHNV, YYDKDF (reference sequence). The V gene lost 9 bases and the J gene lost 2 bases, with 17 bases spanning the gap. CDR3 in amino acids: CATSDWGGPKNIQYF. The CDR3 coding sequence is TGTGCCACGAGCGACTGGGGCGGACCCAAAAACATTCAGTACTTC.

Comments on this clone: Other DNA sequences from this sample encode an identical CDR3 as well. The CDR3 loop is CASSPQRNTEAFF. In DNA, the CDR3 is TGTGCCAGCTCACCCCAGAGGAACACTGAAGCTTTCTTT. The chain uses TRBV18 and TRBJ1-1; D is ambiguous. Looked up from germline, CDR1 is KGHSH and CDR2 is LQKENI. The V end lost 3 bases, the J end lost 1 base, and 6 bases lay between the germline ends. The CDR3 runs 13 residues.